Given below is one T cell receptor beta chain in context. This CDR3 has 14 residues. Germline loops: CDR1 LNHNV, CDR2 YYDKDF (reference sequence). V lost 5 bases, J lost 7 bases, and 4 bases stayed unmatched. This entry belongs to a study of blood T cell repertoires in COVID-19. Clones were sequenced by immunoSEQ multiplex PCR, and TCRdb holds only the in-frame ones, with some missing. The data hold roughly 180,000 clones, with 70% to 80% observed a single time. Seattle's enrolled individuals joined amid active infection and were then monitored longitudinally. Sequencing was carried out using peripheral blood. This TCR derives from a woman aged 60 to 75 with COVID-19, enrolled during active disease. This chain joins TRBV15 and TRBJ1-6; 8 bases align to TRBD1. CDR3 sequence (DNA): TGTGCCACCAGCGGGGGACAGGCCAATTCACCCCTCCACTTT. Encoded protein: CATSGGQANSPLHF.